This T cell receptor (beta chain) was captured in a study of cytotoxic CD8 clonotypes in ibrutinib-treated CLL. Study conclusions and caveats: For progressing versus sustained-remission patients, sampling times were not the same.

V was shortened by 7 bases and J by 8 bases, with 12 bases between the two germline ends. Germline lookup yields CDR1 DFQATT and CDR2 SNEGSKA (reference sequence). The CDR3 runs 11 residues. Turning to this clone: Its antigen is not known.

Repertoires were generated with immunoSEQ multiplex PCR, while TCRdb's copy carries only in-frame clones and drops some. This table has approximately 200,000 clones, around three quarters appearing once. This rearrangement joins TRBV20-1 to TRBJ2-1; D unclear. The sample consisted of PBMCs, taken after 24 months of ibrutinib treatment. The receptor's source is a human donor with chronic lymphocytic leukemia. CDR3 in DNA: TGCAGTGTCCGACTGGAAGATGAGCAGTTCTTC. It translates to CSVRLEDEQFF.